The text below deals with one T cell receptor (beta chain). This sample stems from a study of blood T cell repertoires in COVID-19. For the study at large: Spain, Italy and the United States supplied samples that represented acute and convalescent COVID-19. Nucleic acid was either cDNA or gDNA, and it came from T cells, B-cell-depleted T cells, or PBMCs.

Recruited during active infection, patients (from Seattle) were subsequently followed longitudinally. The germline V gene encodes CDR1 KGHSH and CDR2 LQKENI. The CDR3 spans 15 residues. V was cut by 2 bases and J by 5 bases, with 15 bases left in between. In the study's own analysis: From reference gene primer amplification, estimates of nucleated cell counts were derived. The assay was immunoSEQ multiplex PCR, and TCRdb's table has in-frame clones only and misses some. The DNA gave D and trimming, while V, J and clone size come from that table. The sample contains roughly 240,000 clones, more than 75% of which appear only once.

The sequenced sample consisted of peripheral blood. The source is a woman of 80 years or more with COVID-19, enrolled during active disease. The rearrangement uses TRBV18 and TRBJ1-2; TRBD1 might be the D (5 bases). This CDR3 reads CASSPGFGGEYGYTF. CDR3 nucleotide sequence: TGTGCCAGCTCACCAGGATTCGGGGGGGAATATGGCTACACCTTC.